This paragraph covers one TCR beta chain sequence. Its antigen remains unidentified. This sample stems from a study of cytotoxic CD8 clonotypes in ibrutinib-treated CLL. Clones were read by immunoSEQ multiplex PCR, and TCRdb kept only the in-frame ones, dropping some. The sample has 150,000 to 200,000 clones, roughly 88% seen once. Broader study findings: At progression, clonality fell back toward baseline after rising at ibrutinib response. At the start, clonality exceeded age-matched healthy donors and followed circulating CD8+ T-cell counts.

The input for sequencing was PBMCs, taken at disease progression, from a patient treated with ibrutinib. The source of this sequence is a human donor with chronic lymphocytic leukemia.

The CDR3 nucleotides are TGTGCCAGCAGGCCGGATACAGGGAACGGCGGCTACACCTTC. Translation: CASRPDTGNGGYTF. The chain recombines TRBV6-1 with TRBJ1-2; perhaps TRBD1 as D (6 bases). The germline V gene encodes CDR1 MNHNS and CDR2 SASEGT. This CDR3 has 14 residues. Trimming pared 6 bases from V and 8 bases from J, leaving 19 bases between.